The T cell receptor beta chain described here comes from a study of cytomegalovirus exposure and HLA in healthy donors (dated 2017 in TCRdb). For the wider study: An earlier analysis of several hundred of the donors reported 250 to 300 Gb of sequence data and some 120 million unique TCR beta sequences from 150 million to 200 million T cells. An early release covering roughly 600 HLA-typed donors comprised about 290 gigabases of sequencing data and 65 million to 100 million unique TCR sequences. Of the 350 to 450 genotyped donors, roughly 76% were placed in the genetic ancestry cluster associated with self-reported Caucasian donors. The aim of the study was to test whether cataloging public T cell receptors could identify signatures of past pathogen exposure. The study used immunosequencing to profile the T cell repertoires of some 600 subjects and linked those repertoires to cytomegalovirus serostatus. Besides the first cohort of some 670 subjects, a separate validation cohort made up of roughly 120 different subjects was used. The study combined high-throughput TCR immunosequencing, statistical association of individual TCRs with disease status, and machine learning to predict cytomegalovirus infection status. A later analysis re-examined previously published TCR beta repertoires from 600 to 700 donors and added high-resolution HLA genotyping to investigate patterns of TCR occurrence. Rather than drawing on any new phenotypic data, the later analysis identified candidate immune exposures from TCR beta sequences and the way those sequences occurred across donors. An earlier analysis of fewer than 750 of the donors used high-throughput TCR beta sequencing to judge whether each TCR beta V gene segment behaved as functional or pseudogenic. Donor age, sex, ethnicity and CMV serostatus were collected together with the repertoire data. In a later genetic analysis, genome-wide SNP genotypes for 398 of the 666 donors were used, and that subset was treated as a discovery cohort. Every discovery cohort repertoire had been produced on one sequencing platform. HLA typing covered class I and class II loci at four-digit resolution. The number of donors typed differed by locus, with 629-630 for A, B, C, DRB1 and DQB1, more than 500 for DQA1, 606 for DPA1, and around 460 for DPB1. A few DR-DQ haplotypes were handled as single units for association and clustering because linkage in the cohort was strong. Among 398 genotyped donors of the cohort, an average of roughly 240,000 unique TCR beta nucleotide sequences were sequenced per donor, roughly 20% of them non-productive. Study-level results and caveats: In a later genetic analysis, fewer N-insertions in productive TCRs were reported among donors in an Asian-associated ancestry cluster than the roughly 640-donor mean. Most TCR sequences were seen in very few donors, while some public TCRs were found in many individuals. A group of highly shared sequence variants was considered likely to be a technical artifact of the sequencing pipeline. Presence/absence analyses assumed roughly uniform sequencing depth across donors, an assumption that may not hold. In a later analysis, most CMV-associated TCR beta chains were found to appear HLA-restricted, with HLA associations seemingly driven largely by CMV exposure. In both the original and validation cohorts, the classifier was reported to diagnose cytomegalovirus status with high specificity and sensitivity. It was suggested by the authors that the approach could potentially be generalized to other disease states and immunological phenotypes. Assigning TCR associations to individual alleles was difficult when HLA alleles, especially DR and DQ, strongly co-occurred. Because HLA typing was unavailable for some donors at each locus, only the typed subset was used in association tests. In vitro tests confirmed that a few of the cytomegalovirus-associated TCR beta chains recognize cytomegalovirus antigens. The cohort was sequenced for TCR beta chains only, and without alpha or paired-chain data the features that could be detected were limited. The only immune exposure information available for the cohort was CMV serostatus. In a later analysis, several top co-occurrence clusters were reported to appear linked to parvovirus B19, influenza, CMV and Epstein-Barr virus. An earlier analysis of approximately 540 of the donors showed that most TCR beta V segments appeared in productive rearrangements either about 87% or about 30% of the time, which broadly matched IMGT annotations. In a later genetic analysis, a missense DCLRE1C variant was associated with V-gene and J-gene trimming of TCR beta chains, and the association was replicated in an independent cohort. Linkage disequilibrium might explain the correlated functional status among segregating V segments, but an unknown experimental factor could not be ruled out. A further reported finding was that TCR beta sequences accurately predicted the HLA-A and HLA-B alleles for most subjects in the first cohort. Specific HLA alleles were associated with 18,000 or so TCR beta sequences at a false discovery rate of 0.05 in a later analysis. A later analysis found that HLA-associated TCR beta chains were more clonally expanded and had lower generation probabilities than equally common non-associated chains. Seventeen rarely observed V segments, including chromosome 9 orphons, were excluded from the earlier analysis of about 600 of the donors because counts were too low. A total of some 180 TCR beta chains were listed by the study as associated with cytomegalovirus. According to a later analysis, TCR association rates differed among HLA loci, with DRB1 alleles showing the most associated TCRs and HLA-C alleles showing the fewest.

In total, roughly 710 healthy bone marrow donors made up the cohort. Cohort members were all nominally healthy when sampled, although unrecorded immune exposures were likely present. Of the approximately 700 cohort members, some 270 had positive CMV serostatus and 352 had negative CMV serostatus, and CMV serostatus was not recorded for the donor. Each donor provided a peripheral blood sample, and peripheral blood mononuclear cells were used for TCR beta sequencing. Genomic DNA was extracted from the blood cell samples with the Qiagen DNeasy Blood Extraction Kit. As to this clone: There is no known antigen for this receptor. No base-level quality is on record; no much larger clone is a single base apart.

Receptor libraries were prepared by the immunoSEQ multiplex PCR assay. The multiplex PCR relied on a mix of 60 forward primers for TCR Vbeta segments and 13 reverse primers for TCR Jbeta segments. A multiplex PCR assay on genomic DNA amplified the CDR3 region of rearranged TCR beta genes. The Illumina HiSeq System was used to sequence the amplified TCR beta libraries as 87-base-pair reads. In the original analysis: In a later analysis, roughly 80 million unique TCR beta chains were counted across the roughly 700 repertoires, and around 10 million of these chains were shared by at least two donors. Raw reads were error-corrected and collapsed into unique sequences by a nearest-neighbor algorithm in which closely related sequences were merged to remove PCR and sequencing errors. Alignment of CDR3 sequences to IMGT reference sequences was used to assign V, D and J gene segments. For a sequence to be retained, a match of at least six nucleotides to both a V gene segment and a J gene segment was required. A rearrangement counted as productive if the CDR3 had no stop codons and remained in frame with V and J, and every other rearrangement counted as non-productive. CDR3 was defined by IMGT convention, running from the second conserved V-encoded cysteine to the conserved J-encoded phenylalanine. Sequences without an unambiguous match to a single V gene segment were excluded from the earlier analysis of almost 600 of the donors. In an earlier analysis of 587 of the donors, a V segment was called functional when productive rearrangements were above 56.7%, and segregating when the standard deviation between donors exceeded 5%. To diagnose cytomegalovirus status from the catalog of TCR beta chain sequences, a statistical classification framework was built. In a later analysis, V and J genes were assigned by comparing TCR nucleotide sequences against IMGT/GENE-DB human TR gene sequences. A later analysis assigned CDR3 sequences and most-parsimonious VDJ recombination scenarios with the TCRdist pipeline. In a later analysis, each TCR beta chain was defined by its CDR3 amino acid sequence together with its V-gene family, and reads without a unique V-gene family were excluded. A later analysis removed 550 to 700 highly shared, low-generation-probability nucleotide sequences to deal with suspected cross-contamination and a sequencing artifact. A later analysis calculated a clonal expansion index for each public chain from normalized within-repertoire ranks of inferred template counts. In a later analysis, generation probabilities were computed using a VDJ recombination model fitted to out-of-frame rearrangements, and the results were checked against IGoR. A later analysis scored TCR-TCR, TCR-HLA and TCR-CMV co-occurrence with hypergeometric tests, applying a repertoire-size bias correction to TCR pairs. A later analysis estimated false discovery rates by permuting HLA or CMV assignments 20 times. In a later analysis, co-occurring TCRs were grouped using DBSCAN, with TCRdist sequence similarity added in when clustering inside HLA-allele-positive subsets. Co-occurrence clustering excluded repertoires with fewer than 30,000 or more than 120,000 public chains, plus five with anomalous nucleotide sharing. TCRdb provides this immuneACCESS table in a form limited to in-frame rearrangements. Some clones are lacking; in checked studies, under half of them reflect an unresolved V gene, and why the rest are absent is not known. Clone size and the V and J calls come from that table; the DNA yielded D and trimming. Counted in this sample were about 43,000 clones; under 65% of them appeared once. Roughly 9.3% of the sample is in the top ten clones.

Sequencing was done on a sample of PBMCs. The clonotype originates from a human donor in good health.

The CDR3 reads CASSVDSMNTEAFF. The nucleotides are TGTGCCAGCAGTGTGGACAGCATGAACACTGAAGCTTTCTTT. The chain couples TRBV7-3 to TRBJ1-1, with TRBD1 perhaps the D gene, on 6 matching bases. Deletion took 6 bases off V and 0 bases off J, with a span of 11 bases between the germline ends. The CDR3 sequence holds 14 residues, the cysteine and phenylalanine included. Of all the DNA, just the CDR3 is kept, 42 bases in frame from base 1. The germline V gene supplies CDR1 SGHTA and CDR2 FQGTGA.